The 30 T cell receptor beta chains below were found in one sample sequenced in a study of blood T cells in healthy people across ages. The authors ran a second PCR of 7 to 11 cycles using a sample-barcoded 5' primer and a J-beta primer mix. TCRdb fed the 5' RACE reads into MiXCR, producing one record per CDR3 protein. The sample has 650,000 to 800,000 distinct CDR3 sequences; around 45% are singletons. Sequenced: blood. The receptors shown here come from a man aged 55 to 70 in good health.

The rearrangement uses TRBV7-9 and TRBJ2-3; D is uncertain. The V gene lost 8 bases and the J gene lost 0 bases, with 12 bases spanning the gap. The CDR3 loop spans 14 amino acids. Germline V gene data show CDR1 as SEHNR and CDR2 as FQNEAQ (reference sequence). For the CDR3, the DNA is TGTGCCAGCGGGTTGACCATAAGCACAGATACGCAGTATTTT. Its protein is CASGLTISTDTQYF.

This clonotype has only a few counts. The chain has TRBV4-1 and TRBJ2-4, with D possibly TRBD2 on 6 matching bases. Trimming left V 0 bases short and J 7 bases short, with 13 bases between. This CDR3 comprises 15 residues. The germline gives CDR1 MGHRA, CDR2 YSYEKL. CDR3 sequence reads: CASSQDAGLINIQYF. In DNA, the CDR3 is TGCGCCAGCAGCCAAGATGCGGGGTTAATCAACATTCAGTACTTC.

This clonotype was detected a few times. This rearrangement joins TRBV9 to TRBJ2-1; TRBD1 might be the D (6 bases). The germline V and J ends were trimmed by 3 bases and 5 bases, with 18 bases remaining between them. CDR1 and CDR2 from the germline V gene are SGDLS and YYNGEE. The CDR3 is made up of 16 amino acids. The CDR3 region is CASSAEETGENNEQFF. CDR3 sequence (DNA): TGTGCCAGCAGCGCCGAGGAGACAGGAGAGAACAATGAGCAGTTCTTC.

This clonotype was detected only once. For the CDR3, the DNA is TGTGCCAGCAGCCAAAAGGGCGCGGGGGGGTCCTACAATGAGCAGTTCTTC. Translated: CASSQKGAGGSYNEQFF. This rearrangement joins TRBV3-1 to TRBJ2-1; TRBD2 matches 9 bases. V lost 2 bases to trimming and J lost 1 base; unmatched junction nucleotides: 6. The CDR3 spans 17 residues. Germline V gene data show CDR1 as LGHDT and CDR2 as YNNKEL (reference sequence).

The chain carries TRBV11-2 and TRBJ2-1; 9 bases map to TRBD2. The end of the DNA aligns better with TRBJ2-7, so the J call may be wrong. CDR1 is SGHAT, CDR2 FQNNGV, per germline. This CDR3 contains 17 residues. DNA for the CDR3: TGTGCCAGCAGCTTAGAGGCGACTAGCGGATCCTACAATGAGCAGTACTTC. It translates to CASSLEATSGSYNEQYF.

The V call is TRBV5-1, the J call TRBJ1-1; D ambiguous. The CDR3 length is 11 residues. V lost 4 bases, J lost 6 bases, and 7 bases lay in between. Germline loops: CDR1 SGHRS, CDR2 YFSETQ. This CDR3 reads CASSRDSEAFF. CDR3 coding DNA: TGCGCCAGCAGCCGGGATTCTGAAGCTTTCTTT.

This chain uses TRBV4-3 with TRBJ2-7, with unresolved D. Germline CDR1 LGHNA, CDR2 YSLEER. V was clipped by 0 bases and J by 5 bases, with 11 bases between them. CDR3 length: 14 residues. The CDR3 DNA is TGCGCCAGCAGCCAAGATAGGTCACAAGACGAGCAGTACTTC. Translated, it gives CASSQDRSQDEQYF.

The rearrangement uses TRBV12-5 and TRBJ2-5; a possible D gene is TRBD1 (5 bases). V dropped 4 bases and J dropped 13 bases, with 13 bases sitting between them. Per the germline V gene, CDR1 is LGHNT and CDR2 is FRNRAP. CDR3 length: 11 residues. In DNA form, the CDR3 reads TGTGCTAGTGGTTCGAACAGGAACTTGTACTTC. This encodes CASGSNRNLYF.

The chain employs TRBV30 and TRBJ2-1, with 11 bases identical to TRBD2. The V gene end was trimmed by 4 bases and the J gene end by 5 bases; junction bases not matched to a gene: 7. This CDR3 is 15 amino acids long. Germline V lookup: CDR1 GTSNPN, CDR2 SVGIG (reference sequence). The CDR3 DNA reads TGTGCCTGGATACGGCTAGCGGGGGGAAACAATGAGCAGTTCTTC. It is translated as CAWIRLAGGNNEQFF.

This chain uses TRBV20-1 with TRBJ1-5, with 9 bases that match TRBD1. The CDR3 is 15 residues long. From germline, CDR1 is DFQATT and CDR2 SNEGSKA (reference sequence). V was clipped by 3 bases and J by 5 bases; unmatched bases: 8. CDR3 amino acids: CSARGGTGLDQPQHF. CDR3 in DNA: TGCAGTGCTAGGGGGGGGACAGGGCTGGATCAGCCCCAGCATTTT.

The rearrangement joins TRBV12-3 or TRBV12-4 to TRBJ2-7; 9 bases agree with TRBD1. V lost 5 bases to trimming and J lost 5 bases; unmatched junction nucleotides: 7. The CDR3 is 14 residues long. The DNA for the CDR3 is TGTGCCAGCAGTCTGGGACAGGGAATCAACGAGCAGTACTTC. Translation: CASSLGQGINEQYF.

This clonotype was counted only a few times. The chain recombines TRBV29-1 with TRBJ2-7; 7 bases agree with TRBD2. V lost 8 bases to trimming and J lost 3 bases; unmatched junction nucleotides: 13. This CDR3 comprises 14 residues. CDR1 and CDR2 (germline): SQVTM, ANQGSEA. CDR3 sequence: CSSREGGNRYEQYF. The CDR3 DNA sequence: TGCAGCTCGAGGGAGGGTGGTAATCGCTACGAGCAGTACTTC.

This clonotype was seen only a few times. The CDR3, as DNA: TGCGCCAGCAGCTCGGGACAGGGAGAGCTTGAGCAGTTCTTC. Protein: CASSSGQGELEQFF. The chain is built from TRBV5-1 and TRBJ2-1; 9 nucleotides match TRBD1. V trimming: 3 bases; J trimming: 9 bases; junction bases outside the gene matches: 7. This CDR3 is built from 14 residues. Germline lookup yields CDR1 SGHRS and CDR2 YFSETQ.

This clonotype was seen only a few times. The V call is TRBV20-1, the J call TRBJ2-3; D unresolved. The V end lost 4 bases, the J end lost 1 base, and 9 bases lay between the germline ends. CDR1 is DFQATT, CDR2 SNEGSKA, per germline (reference sequence). This CDR3 spans 13 amino acids. CDR3 nucleotide sequence: TGCAGTGCTACACCCGAACGCACAGATACGCAGTATTTT. Amino acids: CSATPERTDTQYF.

The chain employs TRBV29-1 and TRBJ1-2; 8 bases fit TRBD1. Germline-derived CDR1 and CDR2 are SQVTM and ANQGSEA. Trimming took 4 bases from V and 4 from J; bases not matched to a gene: 2. The CDR3 sequence is 12 residues long. The CDR3 spells CSVGTGSYGYTF. Here the CDR3 DNA reads TGCAGCGTTGGGACAGGGAGCTATGGCTACACCTTC.

With respect to this clonotype: One end of the junction varies from germline; a read error may be responsible. The rearrangement links TRBV6-2 or TRBV6-3 to TRBJ2-5; TRBD1 aligns across 9 bases. The DNA matches TRBJ2-7 better at its end, which makes the J call doubtful. Per germline, CDR1 MNHEY and CDR2 SVGEGT. The CDR3 contains 13 residues. The CDR3 DNA reads TGTGCCATCAGTCGGGACAGGGCCTACGAGCAGTACTTC. Translated, it gives CAISRDRAYEQYF.

The CDR3 protein is CASSSGGASSYEQYF. The CDR3 DNA reads as TGTGCCAGCAGTTCAGGGGGGGCCTCCTCCTACGAGCAGTACTTC. The chain is built from TRBV28 and TRBJ2-7, with D perhaps matching TRBD1 or TRBD2 (7 bases each). Germline V CDR1 and CDR2: MDHEN, SYDVKM. The CDR3 covers 15 residues. The V end was cut by 4 bases, the J end by 0 bases, with 13 bases between.

The chain employs TRBV5-5 and TRBJ1-1, with 8 bases identical to TRBD1. The germline V gene has CDR1 SGHKS and CDR2 YYEKEE (reference sequence). The ends lost 3 bases at V and 6 bases at J; junction bases unmatched: 1. The CDR3 is 12 amino acids. The CDR3 DNA follows: TGTGCCAGCAGCTCACAGGGGGCTGAAGCTTTCTTT. Protein product: CASSSQGAEAFF.

This chain joins TRBV7-9 and TRBJ2-3; weak D call: TRBD2 (7 bases). The V end was cut by 6 bases, the J end by 5 bases, with 12 bases between. Germline CDR1 reads SEHNR; CDR2 reads FQNEAQ (reference sequence). This CDR3 has 13 residues. The CDR3 here is CASSSGGIDTQYF. CDR3 nucleotides: TGTGCCAGCAGTTCGGGGGGCATAGATACGCAGTATTTT.

This clonotype has at least ten counts. The CDR3: CASSFAGGSYEQYF. CDR3 DNA sequence: TGTGCCAGCAGCTTCGCGGGGGGCTCCTACGAGCAGTACTTC. This sequence joins TRBV7-2 and TRBJ2-7, with 8 positions matching TRBD2. Germline-derived CDR1 and CDR2 are SGHTA and FQGNSA. J gave up 0 bases and V 3 bases, and 1 base lay outside the gene matches. The CDR3 contains 14 residues.

This clonotype was detected a few times. V usage is TRBV10-3 and J usage is TRBJ1-6, with TRBD1 matching 9 bases. V trimming: 8 bases; J trimming: 10 bases; junction bases outside the gene matches: 6. The CDR3 extends over 13 amino acids. Germline CDR1 reads ENHRY; CDR2 reads SYGVKD. The CDR3 loop is CAIRDRAQSPLHF. The DNA of the CDR3 is TGTGCCATCCGGGACAGGGCTCAGTCACCCCTCCACTTT.

The CDR3 DNA reads as TGCAGTGCTAGTCTAGCGGGTATCACAGATACGCAGTATTTT. Amino acid sequence: CSASLAGITDTQYF. This chain links TRBV20-1 with TRBJ2-3; 8 nucleotides align to TRBD2. Trimming took 3 bases from V and 2 from J; bases not matched to a gene: 4. The CDR3 covers 14 residues. In germline, CDR1 is DFQATT, CDR2 SNEGSKA (reference sequence).

This clonotype was found a few times. The V gene is TRBV7-8, the J gene TRBJ2-7; TRBD1 matches 8 bases. The CDR3 covers 16 residues. Germline-derived CDR1 and CDR2 are SGHVS and FQNEAQ. J lost 0 bases, V lost 5 bases, and 9 bases had no gene match. CDR3 sequence: CASSPRTGTSSYEQYF. The CDR3 nucleotides are TGTGCCAGCAGCCCCCGGACAGGGACGAGCTCCTACGAGCAGTACTTC.

V usage is TRBV7-2 and J usage is TRBJ2-5; 9 bases map to TRBD1. V trimming: 5 bases; J trimming: 2 bases; junction bases outside the gene matches: 9. CDR3 length equals 16 residues. The germline V gene encodes CDR1 SGHTA and CDR2 FQGNSA. The CDR3 loop is CASSQRPGQGQETQYF. CDR3 coding DNA: TGTGCCAGCAGCCAACGACCGGGACAGGGACAAGAGACCCAGTACTTC. The entire variable domain, with the rest obtained from reference TRBV7-2 and TRBJ2-5, is as follows: GAGVSQSPSNKVTEKGKDVELRCDPISGHTALYWYRQSLGQGLEFLIYFQGNSAPDKSGLPSDRFSAERTGGSVSTLTIQRTQQEDSAVYLCASSQRPGQGQETQYFGPGTRLLVL.

V usage is TRBV27 and J usage is TRBJ2-7; tentative D call: TRBD2 (7 bases). From germline, CDR1 is MNHEY and CDR2 SMNVEV (reference sequence). V lost 2 bases to trimming and J lost 4 bases, with 12 bases between them. The CDR3 has 14 residues. CDR3: CASSLGGAPYEQYF. The CDR3 DNA follows: TGTGCCAGCAGTTTAGGGGGGGCTCCGTACGAGCAGTACTTC.

The chain uses TRBV6-4 and TRBJ2-1; 10 bases map to TRBD2. V shed 5 bases, J shed 5 bases, and the junction held 3 bases outside the gene matches. The CDR3 is 14 residues long. Germline assignment: CDR1 MRHNA and CDR2 SNTAGT. CDR3 loop: CASSTTSGDNEQFF. CDR3 DNA: TGTGCCAGCAGTACCACTAGCGGGGACAATGAGCAGTTCTTC.

This sequence joins TRBV7-2 and TRBJ2-4, with D hard to call. Germline CDR1 is SGHTA and CDR2 is FQGNSA. V was shortened by 4 bases and J by 6 bases, with 22 bases between the two germline ends. The length of the CDR3 is 17 residues. CDR3 DNA: TGTGCCAGCAGCTCCCGGCCGGGCTCACCTACGGGAAACATTCAGTACTTC. This gives the protein CASSSRPGSPTGNIQYF.

This chain uses TRBV7-2 with TRBJ2-1; 7 nucleotides line up with TRBD2. This CDR3 is built from 15 residues. Germline lookup yields CDR1 SGHTA and CDR2 FQGNSA. The J segment lost 2 bases and the V segment lost 5 bases, leaving 6 bases of the junction unmatched. This CDR3 is CASSAERGPYNEQFF. The CDR3 DNA reads TGTGCCAGCAGCGCCGAGCGGGGTCCCTACAATGAGCAGTTCTTC.

This chain uses TRBV20-1 with TRBJ1-2, with D tentatively TRBD1 (5 bases). CDR3 length: 14 amino acids. Germline CDR1 is DFQATT and CDR2 is SNEGSKA (reference sequence). V lost 6 bases to trimming and J lost 6 bases, with 20 bases between them. CDR3 loop: CSANMDGAPDGYTF. The CDR3 bases are TGCAGTGCGAACATGGACGGGGCCCCGGATGGCTACACCTTC.

The chain uses TRBV14 and TRBJ1-1, with D perhaps TRBD1 (5 bases). Deletions cut 2 bases from V and 11 bases from J, with 12 bases between. CDR3 size: 12 residues. The V gene's germline CDR1 is SGHDN and CDR2 FVKESK. The CDR3 region is CASSQWGCTAFF. In DNA form, the CDR3 reads TGTGCCAGCAGCCAATGGGGGTGCACGGCTTTCTTT.